This TCR beta chain was captured in a study of cytomegalovirus exposure and HLA in healthy donors. Turning to the study itself: The same platform was used for the 110 or so validation repertoires and the approximately 700 first-cohort repertoires, a later analysis reported.

Some clones are missing from TCRdb's copy, which holds only in-frame ones; the method was immunoSEQ multiplex PCR. The sample has about 90,000 clones, more than 70% seen once; the top ten hold about 12%. Donors came from a validation cohort of over a hundred subjects, distinct from the first 666-subject cohort. This CDR3 contains 14 residues. V lost 8 bases to trimming and J lost 1 base, with 14 bases between them. Germline V gene data show CDR1 as MDHEN and CDR2 as SYDVKM. This chain connects TRBV28 to TRBJ1-2; TRBD1 might be the D (6 bases). Sequencing used PBMCs. This receptor was taken from a woman aged 18 to 35 in good health and CMV-seropositive. The CDR3 loop reads CASRRPGVNYGYTF. CDR3 DNA: TGTGCCAGCCGGCGACCAGGGGTTAACTATGGCTACACCTTC.